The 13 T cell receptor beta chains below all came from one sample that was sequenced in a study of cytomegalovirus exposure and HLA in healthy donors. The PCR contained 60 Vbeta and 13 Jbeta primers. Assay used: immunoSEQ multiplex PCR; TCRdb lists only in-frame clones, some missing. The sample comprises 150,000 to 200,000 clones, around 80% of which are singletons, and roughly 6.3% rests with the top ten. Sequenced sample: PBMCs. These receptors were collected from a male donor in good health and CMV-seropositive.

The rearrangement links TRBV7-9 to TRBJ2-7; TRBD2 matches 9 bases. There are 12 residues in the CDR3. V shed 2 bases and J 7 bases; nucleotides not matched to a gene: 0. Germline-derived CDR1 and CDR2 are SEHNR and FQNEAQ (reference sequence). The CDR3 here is CASSLTSGEQYF. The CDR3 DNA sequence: TGTGCCAGCAGCTTAACTAGCGGGGAGCAGTACTTC.

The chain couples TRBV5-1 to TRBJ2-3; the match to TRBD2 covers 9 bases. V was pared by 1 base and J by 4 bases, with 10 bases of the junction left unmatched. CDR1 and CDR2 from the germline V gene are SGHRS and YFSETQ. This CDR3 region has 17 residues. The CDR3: CASSLMGLAGASDTQYF. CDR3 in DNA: TGCGCCAGCAGCTTGATGGGATTAGCGGGAGCGTCAGATACGCAGTATTTT. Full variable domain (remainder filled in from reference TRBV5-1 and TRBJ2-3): KAGVTQTPRYLIKTRGQQVTLSCSPISGHRSVSWYQQTPGQGLQFLFEYFSETQRNKGNFPGRFSGRQFSNSRSEMNVSTLELGDSALYLCASSLMGLAGASDTQYFGPGTRLTVL.

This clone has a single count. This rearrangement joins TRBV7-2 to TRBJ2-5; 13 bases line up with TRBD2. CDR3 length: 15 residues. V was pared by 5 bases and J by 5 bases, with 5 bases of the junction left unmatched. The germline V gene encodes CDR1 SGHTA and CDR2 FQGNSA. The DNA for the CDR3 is TGTGCCAGCAGCCCGACTAGCGGGAGGACCGAGACCCAGTACTTC. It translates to CASSPTSGRTETQYF.

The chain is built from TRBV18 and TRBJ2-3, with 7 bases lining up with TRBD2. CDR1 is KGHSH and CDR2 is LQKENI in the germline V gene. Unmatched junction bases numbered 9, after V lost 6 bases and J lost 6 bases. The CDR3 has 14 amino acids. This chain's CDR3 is CASSQREGLDTQYF. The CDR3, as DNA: TGTGCCAGCTCGCAAAGGGAGGGCCTGGATACGCAGTATTTT.

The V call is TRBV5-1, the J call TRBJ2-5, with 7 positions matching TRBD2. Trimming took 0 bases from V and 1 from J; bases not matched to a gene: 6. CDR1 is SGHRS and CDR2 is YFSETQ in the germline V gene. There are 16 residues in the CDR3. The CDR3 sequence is CASSLVPSGLQETQYF. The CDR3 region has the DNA TGCGCCAGCAGCTTGGTGCCTAGCGGCCTCCAAGAGACCCAGTACTTC.

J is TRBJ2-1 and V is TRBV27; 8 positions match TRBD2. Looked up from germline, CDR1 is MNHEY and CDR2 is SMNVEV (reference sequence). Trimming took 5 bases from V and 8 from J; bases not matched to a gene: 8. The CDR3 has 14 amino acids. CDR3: CASSKRGPPDEQFF. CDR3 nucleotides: TGTGCCAGCAGTAAGCGGGGGCCCCCTGATGAGCAGTTCTTC.

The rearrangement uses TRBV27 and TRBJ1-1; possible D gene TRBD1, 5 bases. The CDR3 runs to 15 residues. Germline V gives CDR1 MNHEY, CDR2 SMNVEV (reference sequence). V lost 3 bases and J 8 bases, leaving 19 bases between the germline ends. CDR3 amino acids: CASSFWAPGRTEAFF. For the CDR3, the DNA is TGTGCCAGCAGTTTTTGGGCCCCAGGGAGGACCGAAGCTTTCTTT.

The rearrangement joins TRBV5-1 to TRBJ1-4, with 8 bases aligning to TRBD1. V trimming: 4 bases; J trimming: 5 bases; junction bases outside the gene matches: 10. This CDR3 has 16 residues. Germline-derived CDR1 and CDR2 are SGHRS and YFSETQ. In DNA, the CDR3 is TGCGCCAGCAGCGTAAAGACGGGACAGGAAAATGAAAAACTGTTTTTT. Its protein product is CASSVKTGQENEKLFF.

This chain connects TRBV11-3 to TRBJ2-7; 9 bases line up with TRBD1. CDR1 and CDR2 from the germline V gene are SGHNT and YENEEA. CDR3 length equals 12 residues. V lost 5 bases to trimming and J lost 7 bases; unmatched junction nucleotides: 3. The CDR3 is CASSPGTGEQYF. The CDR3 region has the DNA TGTGCCAGCAGCCCGGGGACAGGGGAGCAGTACTTC.

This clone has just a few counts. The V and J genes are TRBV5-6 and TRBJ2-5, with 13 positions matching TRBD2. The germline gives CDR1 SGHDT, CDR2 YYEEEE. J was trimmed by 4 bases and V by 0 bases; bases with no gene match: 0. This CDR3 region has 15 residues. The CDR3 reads CASSLGTSGRETQYF. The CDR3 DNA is TGTGCCAGCAGCTTGGGGACTAGCGGGAGAGAGACCCAGTACTTC.

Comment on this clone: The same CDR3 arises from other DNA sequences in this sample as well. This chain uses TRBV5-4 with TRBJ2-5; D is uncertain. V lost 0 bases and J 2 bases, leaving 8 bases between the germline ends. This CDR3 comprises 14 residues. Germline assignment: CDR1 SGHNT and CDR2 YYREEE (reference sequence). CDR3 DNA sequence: TGTGCCAGCAGCTTGGGGCAGATTCAAGAGACCCAGTACTTC. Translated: CASSLGQIQETQYF.

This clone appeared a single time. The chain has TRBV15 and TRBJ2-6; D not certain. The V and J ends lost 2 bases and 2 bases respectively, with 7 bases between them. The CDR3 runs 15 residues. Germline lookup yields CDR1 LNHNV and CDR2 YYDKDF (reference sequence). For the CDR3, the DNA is TGTGCCACCAGCAGATTCGGTCCTGGGGCCAACGTCCTGACTTTC. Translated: CATSRFGPGANVLTF.

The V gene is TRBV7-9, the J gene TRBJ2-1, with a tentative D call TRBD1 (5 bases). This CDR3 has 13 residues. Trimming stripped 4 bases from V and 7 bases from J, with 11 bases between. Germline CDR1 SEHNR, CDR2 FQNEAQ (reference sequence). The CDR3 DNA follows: TGTGCCAGCAGCTCCCGACAGACTAATGAGCAGTTCTTC. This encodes CASSSRQTNEQFF. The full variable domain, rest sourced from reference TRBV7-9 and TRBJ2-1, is DTGVSQNPRHKITKRGQNVTFRCDPISEHNRLYWYRQTLGQGPEFLTYFQNEAQLEKSRLLSDRFSAERPKGSFSTLEIQRTEQGDSAMYLCASSSRQTNEQFFGPGTRLTVL.